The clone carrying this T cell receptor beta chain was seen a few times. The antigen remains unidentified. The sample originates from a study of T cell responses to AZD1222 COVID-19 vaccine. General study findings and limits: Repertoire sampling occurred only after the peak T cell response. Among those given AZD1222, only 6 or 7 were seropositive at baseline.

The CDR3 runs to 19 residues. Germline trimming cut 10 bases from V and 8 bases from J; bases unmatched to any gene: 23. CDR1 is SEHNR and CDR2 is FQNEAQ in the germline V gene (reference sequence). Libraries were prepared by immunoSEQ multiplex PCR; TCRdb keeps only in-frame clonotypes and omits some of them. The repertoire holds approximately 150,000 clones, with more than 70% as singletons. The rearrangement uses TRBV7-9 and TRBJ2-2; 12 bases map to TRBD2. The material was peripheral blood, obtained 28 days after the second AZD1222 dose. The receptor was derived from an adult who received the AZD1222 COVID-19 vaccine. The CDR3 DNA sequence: TGTGCCACTCCGCTATCCCCTAGGACTAGCGGGAAGGGTCCGGGGGAGCTGTTTTTT. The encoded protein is CATPLSPRTSGKGPGELFF.